The rows below give T cell receptor beta chains drawn from one sample of a study of blood T cell repertoires in COVID-19. Clones were sequenced by immunoSEQ multiplex PCR, and TCRdb holds only the in-frame ones, with some missing. The data show a few hundred thousand clones, about 87% seen once. Sample: peripheral blood. Receptors originate from a woman aged 25 to 39 with COVID-19, enrolled during active disease. Each CDR3 is given with its conserved first and last residue. Each record gives: clone size, V gene, J gene, D gene, CDR3 DNA, CDR3 protein. A D gene is named only where the DNA matches it firmly. The size field is filled for only some rows; it gives once, few, many or a size class.

.,TRBV9,TRBJ2-7,TRBD1,TGTGCCAGCAGCCCTACAGGGGAGAACTACGAGCAGTACTTC,CASSPTGENYEQYF
.,TRBV21-1,TRBJ1-5,.,TGTGCCAGCAGCAAATATTCCCCTAGCAATCAGCCCCAGCATTTT,CASSKYSPSNQPQHF
.,TRBV6-5,TRBJ1-6,.,TGTGCCAGCCAGACAGTCTCCTATAATTCACCCCTCCACTTT,CASQTVSYNSPLHF
.,TRBV4-1,TRBJ1-5,TRBD1,TGCGCCAGCAGCCAAGGGCCACAGGGGGTTCGGTATCAGCCCCAGCATTTT,CASSQGPQGVRYQPQHF
.,TRBV5-1,TRBJ1-1,.,TGCGCCAGCAGCGGGACGACAGGTCCTGAAGCTTTCTTT,CASSGTTGPEAFF
.,TRBV6-5,TRBJ1-2,TRBD1,TGTGCCAGCAGTTGGGACAGGAACAATGGCTACACCTTC,CASSWDRNNGYTF
few,TRBV7-2,TRBJ2-5,TRBD2,TGTGCCAGCAGCCAGGGCGGGAGTGAGACCCAGTACTTC,CASSQGGSETQYF
.,TRBV7-9,TRBJ1-1,TRBD1,TGTGCCAGCAGCTTAGGCTCGGGGACAGGGGTCCTGGGACTCACTGAAGCTTTCTTT,CASSLGSGTGVLGLTEAFF
once,TRBV5-1,TRBJ2-3,TRBD2,TGCGCCAGCAGCGCTGCTCCAAGCGGGGGCACAGATACGCAGTATTTT,CASSAAPSGGTDTQYF
once,TRBV5-1,TRBJ2-1,TRBD2,TGCGCCAGCAGCTTGAAGCGGGGGCCCGAAAATGAGCAGTTCTTC,CASSLKRGPENEQFF
.,TRBV12-3/TRBV12-4,TRBJ1-1,.,TGTGCCAGCAGTCTCGGGAACACTGAAGCTTTCTTT,CASSLGNTEAFF
.,TRBV12-3/TRBV12-4,TRBJ1-2,.,TGTGCCAGCAGTCTTCCGGGGGGATATGGCTACACCTTC,CASSLPGGYGYTF
.,TRBV2,TRBJ1-4,.,TGTGCCAGCAGCCGACGGGGGGGCACTAATGAAAAACTGTTTTTT,CASSRRGGTNEKLFF
.,TRBV11-2,TRBJ1-3,.,TGTGCCAGCAGCTTTGCGGGGTTGCCCTCTGGAAACACCATATATTTT,CASSFAGLPSGNTIYF
.,TRBV2,TRBJ1-4,.,TGTGCCAGCCGACAGTCTAGGGCCAATGAAAAACTGTTTTTT,CASRQSRANEKLFF
.,TRBV11-2,TRBJ2-5,TRBD1,TGTGCCAGCAGTCCACGAGGGACAGGGGGCCTCCGATTCCAAGAGACCCAGTACTTC,CASSPRGTGGLRFQETQYF
.,TRBV5-1,TRBJ2-2,TRBD2,TGCGCCAGCAGCGGCGGGACTAGCGGGGGGTTGAGGACCGGGGAGCTGTTTTTT,CASSGGTSGGLRTGELFF
.,TRBV3-1/TRBV3-2,TRBJ2-6,TRBD1,TGTGCCAGCAGCCAAGGTTCCCCGGGACAGGGGGTCTGGTCTGGGGCCAACGTCCTGACTTTC,CASSQGSPGQGVWSGANVLTF
.,TRBV11-3,TRBJ1-6,TRBD1,TGTGCCAGCAGCTTAGGGGACAGGGGTTATTCACCCCTCCACTTT,CASSLGDRGYSPLHF
.,TRBV28,TRBJ1-2,.,TGTGCCAGCAGTTTTATTTCTAACTATGGCTACACCTTC,CASSFISNYGYTF
once,TRBV30,TRBJ1-4,TRBD1,TGTGCCTGGAGAAACAGGGGAACTAATGAAAAACTGTTTTTT,CAWRNRGTNEKLFF
few,TRBV5-4,TRBJ2-1,TRBD2,TGTGCCAGCAGCCCGACTAGCGGGGGGGCCTTATACAATGAGCAGTTCTTC,CASSPTSGGALYNEQFF
.,TRBV9,TRBJ1-3,.,TGTGCCAGCAGCGTAGCTTACGGGGACTCTGGAAACACCATATATTTT,CASSVAYGDSGNTIYF
.,TRBV28,TRBJ1-4,.,TGTGCCAGCAGTTTACGGAGGGGTCCCTTTAATGAAAAACTGTTTTTT,CASSLRRGPFNEKLFF
.,TRBV19,TRBJ2-1,TRBD2,TGTGCCAGTACCCTGGTGGCGGGGGGAGGCAATGAGCAGTTCTTC,CASTLVAGGGNEQFF
.,TRBV18,TRBJ1-3,.,TGTGCCAGCTCGGATAGCATCTCTGGAAACACCATATATTTT,CASSDSISGNTIYF
.,TRBV10-2,TRBJ1-1,.,TGCGCCAGCAGTTCATCCGGGAACATGAACACTGAAGCTTTCTTT,CASSSSGNMNTEAFF
.,TRBV7-9,TRBJ2-2,TRBD2,TGTGCCAGCAGCTCGGCGGGGGCCGGGGAGCTGTTTTTT,CASSSAGAGELFF
once,TRBV15,TRBJ1-2,TRBD1,TGTGCCACCAGCAGAGGTGGTCGGGACAGGATCTATGGCTACACCTTC,CATSRGGRDRIYGYTF
.,TRBV19,TRBJ1-2,TRBD1,TGTGCCAGTAGTATTCAGGGGGCGAACTATGGCTACACCTTC,CASSIQGANYGYTF
.,TRBV9,TRBJ1-2,TRBD1,TGTGCCAGCAGCGTAGTGGGACAGGGTGCCTATGGCTACACCTTC,CASSVVGQGAYGYTF
.,TRBV3-1/TRBV3-2,TRBJ1-2,TRBD1,TGTGCCAGCAGCCAAGGACAGGGTTGGTATGGCTACACCTTC,CASSQGQGWYGYTF
.,TRBV9,TRBJ1-1,TRBD1,TGTGCCAGCAGCGTGGGACAGTTCACTGAAGCTTTCTTT,CASSVGQFTEAFF
once,TRBV6-5,TRBJ1-6,.,TGTGCCAGCAGTTACGAGGGGGGGAGTAATTCACCCCTCCACTTT,CASSYEGGSNSPLHF
once,TRBV28,TRBJ1-5,TRBD1,TGTGCTGGGGGGGACAGGGGACTTGGCAATCAGCCCCAGCATTTT,CAGGDRGLGNQPQHF
.,TRBV27,TRBJ1-4,.,TGTGCCAGCAGAGACATCTACAGGGAATCAACTAATGAAAAACTGTTTTTT,CASRDIYRESTNEKLFF
.,TRBV29-1,TRBJ1-2,.,TGCAGCGTAAATCAGGGGAAGCTCGGTGGAACAACCTATGGCTACACCTTC,CSVNQGKLGGTTYGYTF
.,TRBV6-1,TRBJ1-5,.,TGTGCCAGCAGTGAATTGCGACAGACAGGCAATCAGCCCCAGCATTTT,CASSELRQTGNQPQHF
.,TRBV7-2,TRBJ2-1,.,TGTGCCAGCAGCCTTCTAGATGAGCAGTTCTTC,CASSLLDEQFF
.,TRBV30,TRBJ1-1,.,TGTGCCTGGAGTGGGGGGAGGACTGAAGCTTTCTTT,CAWSGGRTEAFF
.,TRBV4-2,TRBJ1-1,TRBD1,TGTGCCAGCAGCCAAGATGGGTACAGGGGGCAAACTGAAGCTTTCTTT,CASSQDGYRGQTEAFF
.,TRBV4-2,TRBJ2-2,TRBD2,TGTGCCAGCAGGGGCGGTAGCGGGGGGTTCACCGGGGAGCTGTTTTTT,CASRGGSGGFTGELFF
.,TRBV6-1,TRBJ1-5,.,TGTGCCAGCAGTGAACGGGTCACGGAGGAACCCCAGCATTTT,CASSERVTEEPQHF
once,TRBV19,TRBJ1-1,TRBD1,TGTGCCAGTCAGACAGGGGGCTATACTGAAGCTTTCTTT,CASQTGGYTEAFF
.,TRBV7-9,TRBJ2-1,TRBD1,TGTGCCAGCAGCTTAGCCGACAGGGAGAAGTTCTTC,CASSLADREKFF